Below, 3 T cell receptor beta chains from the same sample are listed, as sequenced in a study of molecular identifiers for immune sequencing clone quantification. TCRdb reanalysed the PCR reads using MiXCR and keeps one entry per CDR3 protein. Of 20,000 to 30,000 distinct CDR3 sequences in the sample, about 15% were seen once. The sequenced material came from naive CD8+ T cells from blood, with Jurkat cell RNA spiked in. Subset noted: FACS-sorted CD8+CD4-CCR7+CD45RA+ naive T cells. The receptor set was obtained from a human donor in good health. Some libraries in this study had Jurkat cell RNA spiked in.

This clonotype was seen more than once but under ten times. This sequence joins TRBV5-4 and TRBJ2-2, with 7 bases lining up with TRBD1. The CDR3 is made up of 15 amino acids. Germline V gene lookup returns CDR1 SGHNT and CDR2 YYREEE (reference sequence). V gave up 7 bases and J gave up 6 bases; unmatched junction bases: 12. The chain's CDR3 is CASGLRDSPAGELFF. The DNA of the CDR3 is TGTGCCAGCGGACTCCGGGACAGTCCCGCCGGGGAGCTGTTTTTT.

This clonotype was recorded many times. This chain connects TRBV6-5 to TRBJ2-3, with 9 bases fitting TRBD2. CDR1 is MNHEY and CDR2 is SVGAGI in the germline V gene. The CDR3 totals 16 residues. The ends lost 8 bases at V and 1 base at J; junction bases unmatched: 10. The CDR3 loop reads CASSTWPSGGTDTQYF. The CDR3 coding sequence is TGTGCCAGCTCCACATGGCCTAGCGGGGGCACAGATACGCAGTATTTT.

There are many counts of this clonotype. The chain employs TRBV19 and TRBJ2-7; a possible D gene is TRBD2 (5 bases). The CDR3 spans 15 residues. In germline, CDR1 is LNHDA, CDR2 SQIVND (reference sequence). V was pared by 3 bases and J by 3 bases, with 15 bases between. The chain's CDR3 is CASSIFGGRDYEQYF. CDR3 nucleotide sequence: TGTGCCAGTAGTATCTTTGGCGGGCGCGACTACGAGCAGTACTTC.